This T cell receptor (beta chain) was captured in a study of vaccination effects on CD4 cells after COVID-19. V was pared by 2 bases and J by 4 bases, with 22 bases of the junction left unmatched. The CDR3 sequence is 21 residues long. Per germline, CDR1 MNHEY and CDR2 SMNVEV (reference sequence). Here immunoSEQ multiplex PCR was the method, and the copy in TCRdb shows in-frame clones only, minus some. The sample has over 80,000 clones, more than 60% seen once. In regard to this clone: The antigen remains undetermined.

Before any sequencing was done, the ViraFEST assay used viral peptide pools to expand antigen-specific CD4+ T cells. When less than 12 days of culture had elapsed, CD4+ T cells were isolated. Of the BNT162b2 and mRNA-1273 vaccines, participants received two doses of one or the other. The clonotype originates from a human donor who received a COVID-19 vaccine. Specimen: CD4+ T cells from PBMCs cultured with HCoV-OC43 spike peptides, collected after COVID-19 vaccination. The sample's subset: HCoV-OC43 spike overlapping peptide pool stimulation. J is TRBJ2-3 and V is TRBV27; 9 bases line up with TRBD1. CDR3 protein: CASSLKGGRSLGQGISDTQYF. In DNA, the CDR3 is TGTGCCAGCAGTTTAAAAGGAGGGAGGTCTTTGGGACAGGGCATTTCAGATACGCAGTATTTT.